The clone carrying this TCR beta chain was observed a few times. The antigen is undetermined. The data derive from a study of CD8 T cells in ankylosing spondylitis. General study points: Existing reports had already noted some motif variants in reactive arthritis synovial fluid and blood.

TCRdb reprocessed the 5' RACE reads via MiXCR and lists one record per CDR3 protein. This sample yields around 180,000 distinct CDR3 sequences, of which around 13% are seen a single time; approximately 10% belongs to the top ten. V was trimmed by 3 bases and J by 6 bases, leaving 19 bases between them. Germline CDR1 KGHSH, CDR2 LQKENI. CDR3 length equals 16 residues. This TCR was sampled from a female donor with ankylosing spondylitis or in good health (not recorded which). The chain uses TRBV18 and TRBJ2-3; D is ambiguous. Material: blood, either unsorted or a sorted T cell fraction (not recorded which). The CDR3 DNA reads as TGTGCCAGCTCACCCCGACTTGGATCTGGAGCCGATACGCAGTATTTT. The encoded protein is CASSPRLGSGADTQYF.